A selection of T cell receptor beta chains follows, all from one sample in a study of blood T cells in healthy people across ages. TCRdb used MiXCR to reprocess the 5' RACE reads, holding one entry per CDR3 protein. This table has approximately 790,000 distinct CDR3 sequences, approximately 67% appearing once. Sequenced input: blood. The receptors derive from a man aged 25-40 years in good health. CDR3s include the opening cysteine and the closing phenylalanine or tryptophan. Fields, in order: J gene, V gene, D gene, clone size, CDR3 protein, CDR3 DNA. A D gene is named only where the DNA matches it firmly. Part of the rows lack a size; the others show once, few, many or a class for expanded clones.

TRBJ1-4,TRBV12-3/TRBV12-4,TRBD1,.,CASTTGEGKNEKLFF,TGTGCCAGCACGACAGGGGAGGGCAAAAATGAAAAACTGTTTTTT
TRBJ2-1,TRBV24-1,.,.,CATSADRVVNEQFF,TGTGCCACCAGTGCGGACAGAGTCGTCAATGAGCAGTTCTTC
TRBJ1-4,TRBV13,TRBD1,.,CASSLGDRVGSEKLFF,TGTGCCAGCAGCTTAGGGGACAGGGTAGGAAGTGAAAAACTGTTTTTT
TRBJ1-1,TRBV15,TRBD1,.,CATSIGQGNTEAFF,TGTGCCACCAGCATCGGACAGGGGAACACTGAAGCTTTCTTT
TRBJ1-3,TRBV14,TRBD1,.,CASSLRQGYGNTIYF,TGTGCCAGCAGCCTACGACAGGGTTATGGAAACACCATATATTTT
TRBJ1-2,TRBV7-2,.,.,CASSPGEAYGYTF,TGTGCCAGTTCCCCTGGGGAGGCCTATGGCTACACCTTC
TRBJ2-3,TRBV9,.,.,CASSAVGGREDTQYF,TGTGCCAGCAGCGCCGTCGGGGGGCGGGAAGATACGCAGTATTTT
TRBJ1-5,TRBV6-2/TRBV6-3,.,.,CASSSTAGGTGQPQHF,TGTGCCAGCAGTTCCACGGCGGGTGGGACCGGTCAGCCCCAGCATTTT
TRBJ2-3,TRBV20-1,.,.,CSAPGAGGTDTQYF,TGCAGTGCTCCTGGGGCAGGGGGCACAGATACGCAGTATTTT
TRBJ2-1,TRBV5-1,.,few,CASSLYGYNEQFF,TGCGCCAGCAGCTTGTACGGTTACAATGAGCAGTTCTTC
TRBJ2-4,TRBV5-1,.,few,CASSLRGLEQYF,TGCGCCAGCAGCTTGAGGGGGTTGGAGCAGTACTTC
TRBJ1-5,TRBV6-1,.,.,CASSEDREIQPQHF,TGTGCCAGCAGTGAAGACAGGGAGATACAGCCCCAGCATTTT
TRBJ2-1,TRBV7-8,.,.,CASNQDYNEQFF,TGTGCCAGCAACCAGGATTACAATGAGCAGTTCTTC
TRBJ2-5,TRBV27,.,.,CASSVTTRGTQYF,TGTGCCAGCAGTGTTACAACCCGGGGGACCCAGTACTTC
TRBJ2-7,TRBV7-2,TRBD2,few,CASSLSGGPSHEQYF,TGTGCCAGCAGCCTTAGCGGGGGGCCGTCTCACGAGCAGTACTTC
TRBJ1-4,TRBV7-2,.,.,CASSLVREEKLFF,TGTGCCAGCAGCTTAGTGCGTGAGGAAAAACTGTTTTTT
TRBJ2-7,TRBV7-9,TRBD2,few,CASSPSGGLYEQYF,TGTGCCAGCAGTCCCAGCGGGGGGCTGTACGAGCAGTACTTC
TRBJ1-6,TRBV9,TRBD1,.,CASSVAKDRGSPLHF,TGTGCCAGCAGCGTAGCTAAGGACAGGGGATCACCCCTCCACTTT
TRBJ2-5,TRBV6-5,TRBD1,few,CASSGGQFRETQYF,TGTGCCAGCAGTGGGGGACAGTTTCGAGAGACCCAGTACTTC
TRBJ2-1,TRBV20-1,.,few,CSARAGGLLENEQFF,TGCAGTGCTAGAGCGGGGGGCCTTCTAGAAAATGAGCAGTTCTTC